These T cell receptor beta chains were read from a single sample in a study of T cell responses to AZD1222 COVID-19 vaccine. Repertoires were generated with immunoSEQ multiplex PCR, while TCRdb's copy carries only in-frame clones and drops some. This sample has some 92,000 clones, with about 90% found just once. The sample in question was peripheral blood, obtained on day 0 of MenACWY control vaccination. These receptors were taken from an adult in good health. CDR3s include the opening cysteine and the closing phenylalanine or tryptophan. Each record gives: V gene, J gene, clone size, D gene, CDR3 DNA, CDR3 protein. The D gene is left open where the match is weak. A row's size may be missing; if present it is once, few, many or a size class.

v_call: TRBV25-1; j_call: TRBJ1-3; clone_size: NA; d_call: TRBD1; cdr3_nt: TGTGCCAGCAGTGCGACAGGGGTCTACTCTGGAAACACCATATATTTT; cdr3_aa: CASSATGVYSGNTIYF
v_call: TRBV28; j_call: TRBJ1-4; clone_size: once; d_call: NA; cdr3_nt: TGTGCCATCCGCAATAATGAAAAACTGTTTTTT; cdr3_aa: CAIRNNEKLFF
v_call: TRBV4-3; j_call: TRBJ1-2; clone_size: NA; d_call: NA; cdr3_nt: TGCGCCAGCAGCCAAGATAGGGGGACCCACTATGGCTACACCTTC; cdr3_aa: CASSQDRGTHYGYTF
v_call: TRBV7-9; j_call: TRBJ1-2; clone_size: NA; d_call: NA; cdr3_nt: TGTGCCAGCAGCTTAGACAGCTATGGCTACACCTTC; cdr3_aa: CASSLDSYGYTF
v_call: TRBV5-1; j_call: TRBJ2-6; clone_size: NA; d_call: NA; cdr3_nt: TGCGCCAGCAGCCCCGGTAACTCTGGGGCCAACGTCCTGACTTTC; cdr3_aa: CASSPGNSGANVLTF
v_call: TRBV29-1; j_call: TRBJ1-4; clone_size: NA; d_call: NA; cdr3_nt: TGCAGCGTTGGTACAGGGTACGAAAAACTGTTTTTT; cdr3_aa: CSVGTGYEKLFF
v_call: TRBV6-2/TRBV6-3; j_call: TRBJ2-7; clone_size: NA; d_call: NA; cdr3_nt: TGTGCCAGCAGTTTTCCCAACAATTACGAGCAGTACTTC; cdr3_aa: CASSFPNNYEQYF
v_call: TRBV6-5; j_call: TRBJ1-5; clone_size: NA; d_call: NA; cdr3_nt: TGTGCCAGCAGTCCTCTGGCCGCCCAGCCCCAGCATTTT; cdr3_aa: CASSPLAAQPQHF
v_call: TRBV9; j_call: TRBJ1-6; clone_size: NA; d_call: TRBD1; cdr3_nt: TGTGCCAGCAGCGTAGGTCAGGACAGGGGAGATTCACCCCTCCACTTT; cdr3_aa: CASSVGQDRGDSPLHF
v_call: TRBV3-1/TRBV3-2; j_call: TRBJ1-2; clone_size: once; d_call: NA; cdr3_nt: TGTGCCAGCAGCCAAGTTTCAGGATTACATGGCTACACCTTC; cdr3_aa: CASSQVSGLHGYTF